Sequencing of this T cell receptor (beta chain) was carried out in a study of shared clonotypes between healthy human individuals. Study results and limitations: Some naive CD4 clonotypes, roughly 5%, turned up in common across a handful of donors.

Produced via immunoSEQ multiplex PCR; TCRdb's table is partial and in-frame only. The table has roughly 1 million clones, 70% to 80% seen once. V was pared by 0 bases and J by 7 bases, with 3 bases of the junction left unmatched. The CDR3 is 15 amino acids. Germline CDR1 is SGHRS and CDR2 is YFSETQ. To note about this clone: Its antigen remains unidentified. The same CDR3 can be traced to other DNA sequences in this sample.

The chain recombines TRBV5-1 with TRBJ2-1, with 11 nucleotides matching TRBD2. The clonotype was recovered from a young man in good health. Some clones in this sample may be carry-over from other donors' samples. The sequenced material came from memory CD4+ T cells from PBMCs. The subset here: CD45RA-negative fraction. The CDR3 reads CASSLELAGGNEQFF. The CDR3, as DNA: TGCGCCAGCAGCTTGGAGCTAGCGGGAGGAAATGAGCAGTTCTTC.